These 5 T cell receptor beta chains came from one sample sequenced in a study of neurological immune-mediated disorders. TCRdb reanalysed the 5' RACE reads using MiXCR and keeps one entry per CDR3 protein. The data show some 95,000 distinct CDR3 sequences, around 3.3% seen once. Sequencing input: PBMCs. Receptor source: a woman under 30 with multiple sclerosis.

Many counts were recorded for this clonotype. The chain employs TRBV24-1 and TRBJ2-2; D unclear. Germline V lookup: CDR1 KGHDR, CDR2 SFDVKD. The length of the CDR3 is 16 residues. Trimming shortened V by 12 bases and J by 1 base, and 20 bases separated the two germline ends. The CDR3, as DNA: TGTGCCTCAAGGGATACCTCGACGAGGAACACCGGGGAGCTGTTTTTT. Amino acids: CASRDTSTRNTGELFF.

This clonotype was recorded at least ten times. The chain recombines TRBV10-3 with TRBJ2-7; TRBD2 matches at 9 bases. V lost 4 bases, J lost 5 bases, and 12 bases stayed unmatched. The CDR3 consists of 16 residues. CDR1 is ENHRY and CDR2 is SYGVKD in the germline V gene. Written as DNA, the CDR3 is TGTGCCATCAGTGGGAATTTAGCGGGAGCTACACACGAGCAGTACTTC. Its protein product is CAISGNLAGATHEQYF.

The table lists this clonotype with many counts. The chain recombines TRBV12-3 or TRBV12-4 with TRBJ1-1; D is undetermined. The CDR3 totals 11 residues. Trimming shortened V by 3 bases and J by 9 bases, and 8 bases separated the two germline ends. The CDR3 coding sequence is TGTGCCAGCAGTTTGGGTCAGAAAGCTTTCTTT. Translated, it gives CASSLGQKAFF.

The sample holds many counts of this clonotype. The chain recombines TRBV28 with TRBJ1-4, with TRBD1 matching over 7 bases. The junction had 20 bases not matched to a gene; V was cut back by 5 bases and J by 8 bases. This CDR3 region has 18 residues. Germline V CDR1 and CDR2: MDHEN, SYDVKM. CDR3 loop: CASSRRPGGEGHREKLFF. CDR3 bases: TGTGCCAGCAGTCGACGACCAGGGGGAGAGGGGCATAGGGAAAAACTGTTTTTT.

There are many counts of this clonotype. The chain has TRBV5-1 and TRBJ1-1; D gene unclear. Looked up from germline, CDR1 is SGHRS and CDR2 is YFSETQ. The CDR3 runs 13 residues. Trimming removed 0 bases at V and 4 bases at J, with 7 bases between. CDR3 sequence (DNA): TGCGCCAGCAGCTTGGGCTTGGGCACTGAAGCTTTCTTT. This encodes CASSLGLGTEAFF.